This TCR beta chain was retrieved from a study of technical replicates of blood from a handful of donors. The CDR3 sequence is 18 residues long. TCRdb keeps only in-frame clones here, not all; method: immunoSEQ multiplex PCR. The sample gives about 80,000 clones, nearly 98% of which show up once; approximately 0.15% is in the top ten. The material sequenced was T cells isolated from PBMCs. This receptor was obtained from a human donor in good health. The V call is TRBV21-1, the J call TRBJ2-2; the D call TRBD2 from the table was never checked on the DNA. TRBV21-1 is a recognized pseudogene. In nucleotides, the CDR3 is TGTGCCAGCAGCAAAGCACTGTCCCCATCCCACGACACCGGGGAGCTGTTTTTT. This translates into CASSKALSPSHDTGELFF.